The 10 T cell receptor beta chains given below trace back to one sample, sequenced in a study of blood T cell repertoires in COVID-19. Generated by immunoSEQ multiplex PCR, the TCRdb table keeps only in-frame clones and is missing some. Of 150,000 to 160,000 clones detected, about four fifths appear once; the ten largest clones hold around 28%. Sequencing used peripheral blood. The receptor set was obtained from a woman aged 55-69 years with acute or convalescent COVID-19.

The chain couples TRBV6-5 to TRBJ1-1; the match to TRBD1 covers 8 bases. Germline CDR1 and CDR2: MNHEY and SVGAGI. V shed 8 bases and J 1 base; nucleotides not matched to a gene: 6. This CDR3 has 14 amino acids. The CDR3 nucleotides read TGTGCCAGCGAAACAGGGGGGGCGAACACTGAAGCTTTCTTT. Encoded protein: CASETGGANTEAFF.

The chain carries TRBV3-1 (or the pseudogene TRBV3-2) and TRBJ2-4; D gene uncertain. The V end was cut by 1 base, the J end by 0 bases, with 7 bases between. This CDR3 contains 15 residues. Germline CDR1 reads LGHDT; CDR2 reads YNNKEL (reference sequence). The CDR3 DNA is TGTGCCAGCAGCCAAGCCACTATAGCCAAAAACATTCAGTACTTC. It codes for CASSQATIAKNIQYF.

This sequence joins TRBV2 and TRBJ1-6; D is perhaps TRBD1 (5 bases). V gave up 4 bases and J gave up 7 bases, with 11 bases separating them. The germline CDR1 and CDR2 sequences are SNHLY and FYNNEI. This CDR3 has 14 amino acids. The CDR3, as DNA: TGTGCCAGCAGTGGACGGGGGACGAATTCACCCCTCCACTTT. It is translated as CASSGRGTNSPLHF. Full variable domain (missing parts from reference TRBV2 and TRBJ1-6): EPEVTQTPSHQVTQMGQEVILRCVPISNHLYFYWYRQILGQKVEFLVSFYNNEISEKSEIFDDQFSVERPDGSNFTLKIRSTKLEDSAMYFCASSGRGTNSPLHFGNGTRLTVT.

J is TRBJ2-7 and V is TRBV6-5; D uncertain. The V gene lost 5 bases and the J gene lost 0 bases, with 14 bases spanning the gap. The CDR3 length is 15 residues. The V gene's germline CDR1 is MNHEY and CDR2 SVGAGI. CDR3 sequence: CASSHPRVSSYEQYF. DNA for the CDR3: TGTGCCAGCAGTCACCCCCGGGTGAGCTCCTACGAGCAGTACTTC.

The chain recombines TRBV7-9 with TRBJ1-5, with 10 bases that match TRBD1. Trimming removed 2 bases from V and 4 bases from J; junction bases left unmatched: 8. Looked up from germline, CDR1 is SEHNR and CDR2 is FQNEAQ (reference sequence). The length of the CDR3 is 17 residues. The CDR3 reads CASSLQTGGFGNQPQHF. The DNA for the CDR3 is TGTGCCAGCAGCTTACAGACAGGGGGCTTTGGAAATCAGCCCCAGCATTTT.

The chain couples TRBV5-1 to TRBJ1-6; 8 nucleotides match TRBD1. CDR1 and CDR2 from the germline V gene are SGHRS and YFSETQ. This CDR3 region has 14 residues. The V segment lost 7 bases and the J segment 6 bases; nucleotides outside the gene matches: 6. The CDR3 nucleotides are TGCGCCAGCGGAGCGGGACAGGTTAATTCACCCCTCCACTTT. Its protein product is CASGAGQVNSPLHF.

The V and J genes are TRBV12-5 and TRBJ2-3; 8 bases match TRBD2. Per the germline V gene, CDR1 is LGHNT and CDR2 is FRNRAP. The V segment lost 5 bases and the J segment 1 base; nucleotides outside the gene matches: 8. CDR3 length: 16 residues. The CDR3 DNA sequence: TGTGCTAGTGGTCACGGCGGAGCGGGGGGCACAGATACGCAGTATTTT. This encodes CASGHGGAGGTDTQYF.

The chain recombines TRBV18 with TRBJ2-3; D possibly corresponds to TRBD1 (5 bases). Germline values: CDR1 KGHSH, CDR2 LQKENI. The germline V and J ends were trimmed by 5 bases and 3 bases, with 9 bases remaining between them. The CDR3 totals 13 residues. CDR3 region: CASSSGQTDTQYF. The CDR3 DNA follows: TGTGCCAGCTCATCAGGGCAGACAGATACGCAGTATTTT.

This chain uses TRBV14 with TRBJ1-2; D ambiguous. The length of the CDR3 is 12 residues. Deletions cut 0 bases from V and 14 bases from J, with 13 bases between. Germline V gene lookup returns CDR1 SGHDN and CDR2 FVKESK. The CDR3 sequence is CASSQDRIERTF. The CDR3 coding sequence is TGTGCCAGCAGCCAAGATCGGATTGAGCGGACCTTC.

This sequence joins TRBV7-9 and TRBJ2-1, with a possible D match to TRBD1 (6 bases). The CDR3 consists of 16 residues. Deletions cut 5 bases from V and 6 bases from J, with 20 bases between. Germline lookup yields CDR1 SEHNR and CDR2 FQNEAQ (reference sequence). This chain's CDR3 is CASSANRAGYTNEQFF. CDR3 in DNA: TGTGCCAGCAGCGCCAACAGGGCCGGTTATACCAATGAGCAGTTCTTC.